Listed below are T cell receptor beta chains from one sample, sequenced in a study of shared clonotypes between healthy human individuals. The assay was immunoSEQ multiplex PCR, and TCRdb's table has in-frame clones only and misses some. The table lists 190,000 or so clones, 85% to 95% of them singletons. Material for sequencing was naive CD4+ T cells sorted from blood. The receptors shown here come from a woman between 25 and 40 years old in good health. Each CDR3 is given with its conserved first and last residue. D genes are given only for firm matches. Clone size is shown for a subset of rows, as once, few, many or a class of expanded clone.

d_call j_call v_call clone_size cdr3_aa cdr3_nt
TRBD2 TRBJ2-7 TRBV4-1 once CASSQDVTSGSYEQYF TGCGCCAGCAGCCAAGATGTGACTAGCGGGAGTTACGAGCAGTACTTC
TRBD1 TRBJ1-5 TRBV28 NA CASRLGTGGLRPQHF TGTGCCAGCAGACTCGGGACAGGGGGGTTAAGGCCCCAGCATTTT
TRBD2 TRBJ2-3 TRBV6-1 NA CAGRLAGGGTDTQYF TGTGCCGGGCGACTAGCGGGAGGCGGCACAGATACGCAGTATTTT
TRBD2 TRBJ2-3 TRBV18 NA CASSPLLAGGTHTDTQYF TGTGCCAGCTCACCACTCCTAGCGGGAGGAACCCACACAGATACGCAGTATTTT
TRBD1 TRBJ2-7 TRBV27 NA CASRTGQVHSEQYF TGTGCCAGCAGGACCGGACAGGTCCACAGCGAGCAGTACTTC
NA TRBJ1-4 TRBV6-6 NA CASSYVVGNEKLFF TGTGCCAGCAGTTACGTTGTGGGGAATGAAAAACTGTTTTTT
NA TRBJ1-5 TRBV6-1 NA CASSSTGIPNQPQHF TGTGCCAGCAGCTCAACAGGGATCCCTAATCAGCCCCAGCATTTT
NA TRBJ2-1 TRBV11-1 NA CASSSRGLRATYNEQFF TGTGCCAGCAGCTCCCGGGGCCTGAGGGCCACCTACAATGAGCAGTTCTTC
TRBD1 TRBJ1-2 TRBV28 NA CASSWDYRDRGNYGYTF TGTGCCAGCAGTTGGGACTACCGGGACAGGGGTAACTATGGCTACACCTTC
NA TRBJ2-1 TRBV28 NA CASSSTGTYNEQFF TGTGCCAGCAGTTCCACGGGGACCTACAATGAGCAGTTCTTC
NA TRBJ1-1 TRBV6-4 NA CASSDSTGGNTEAFF TGTGCCAGCAGTGATTCGACAGGTGGGAACACTGAAGCTTTCTTT
TRBD1 TRBJ1-2 TRBV15 few CATSRDRAGYTF TGTGCCACCAGCAGGGACAGGGCTGGCTACACCTTC